Presented here are 19 T cell receptor beta chains from one specimen sequenced in a study of blood T cell repertoires in COVID-19. Assay: immunoSEQ multiplex PCR; the TCRdb copy retains only in-frame clones and omits some. The top ten clones hold around 2.7% of a sample with 150,000 to 200,000 clones, 77% of them seen once. The specimen sequenced was peripheral blood. All receptors derive from a man between 65 and 79 years old with acute or convalescent COVID-19.

The chain has TRBV6-6 and TRBJ2-2; TRBD2 is a possible D gene (5 bases). The germline V gene encodes CDR1 MNHNY and CDR2 SVGAGI (reference sequence). V was pared by 6 bases and J by 3 bases, with 17 bases between. This CDR3 region has 16 residues. The CDR3 loop reads CASRHGLLGDTGELFF. Here the CDR3 DNA reads TGTGCCAGCAGACACGGACTGCTTGGGGACACCGGGGAGCTGTTTTTT.

Comment on this clone: The sample carries other DNA sequences with the same CDR3. The rearrangement links TRBV20-1 to TRBJ2-5, with 9 bases matching TRBD2. V trimming: 3 bases; J trimming: 1 base; junction bases outside the gene matches: 3. Germline V gives CDR1 DFQATT, CDR2 SNEGSKA (reference sequence). The CDR3 spans 14 residues. CDR3 coding DNA: TGCAGTGCTAGTCTGGGACTAGCCCAAGAGACCCAGTACTTC. It codes for CSASLGLAQETQYF.

In this sample, this clone turned up a few times. V and J are TRBV28 and TRBJ1-1; D is uncertain. Trimming cost V 2 bases and J 0 bases, with 7 bases left between them. Germline V gene lookup returns CDR1 MDHEN and CDR2 SYDVKM. CDR3 length equals 14 residues. The CDR3 region has the DNA TGTGCCAGCAGTTTAGTCCCTATGAACACTGAAGCTTTCTTT. This codes for CASSLVPMNTEAFF.

This clone was counted only a few times. The sample carries other DNA sequences with the same CDR3. The CDR3 sequence: CASSDRGNTEAFF. CDR3 sequence (DNA): TGCGCCAGCAGTGATAGGGGGAACACTGAAGCTTTCTTT. V and J are TRBV10-2 and TRBJ1-1, with a possible D match to TRBD1 (5 bases). CDR1 is WSHSY, CDR2 SAAADI, per germline. This CDR3 has 13 amino acids. V was clipped by 3 bases and J by 1 base, with 6 bases between them.

This clone was recorded only once. The chain uses TRBV12-3 or TRBV12-4 and TRBJ2-7, with unresolved D. The CDR3 has 12 residues. The V and J ends lost 4 bases and 4 bases respectively, with 8 bases between them. CDR3 sequence reads: CASSSPGYEQYF. In nucleotides, the CDR3 is TGTGCCAGCAGTTCCCCCGGTTACGAGCAGTACTTC.

V is TRBV18 and J is TRBJ2-5; D possibly corresponds to TRBD2 (5 bases). Germline V CDR1 and CDR2: KGHSH, LQKENI. The length of the CDR3 is 14 residues. V was shortened by 3 bases and J by 4 bases, with 12 bases between the two germline ends. CDR3 DNA: TGTGCCAGCTCACCGGCCGGGGTCGGAGAGACCCAGTACTTC. Translating gives CASSPAGVGETQYF.

The chain is built from TRBV7-9 and TRBJ2-7, with 8 bases matching TRBD1. With V trimmed by 0 bases and J by 3 bases, 10 bases remained unmatched. Germline V CDR1 and CDR2: SEHNR, FQNEAQ (reference sequence). The CDR3 extends over 17 amino acids. The CDR3 region has the DNA TGTGCCAGCAGCTTAGCCGGGTCCCAGGGGGCATTCTACGAGCAGTACTTC. The encoded protein is CASSLAGSQGAFYEQYF.

This clone is a singleton in its sample. CDR3 sequence reads: CASSGGTAVLSEKLFF. CDR3 in DNA: TGTGCCAGCAGCGGCGGGACGGCCGTTTTGAGTGAAAAACTGTTTTTT. The rearrangement uses TRBV5-6 and TRBJ1-4, with a weak D call TRBD1 (5 bases). In germline, CDR1 is SGHDT, CDR2 YYEEEE. V was cut by 4 bases and J by 7 bases, with 20 bases left in between. The CDR3 is 16 residues long.

This clone was recorded at least ten times. The chain links TRBV18 to TRBJ2-7, with TRBD1 matching over 8 bases. Germline trimming cut 3 bases from V and 6 bases from J; bases unmatched to any gene: 13. The germline gives CDR1 KGHSH, CDR2 LQKENI. There are 16 residues in the CDR3. The CDR3 is CASSPIPDRGRSEQYF. The CDR3 DNA reads as TGTGCCAGCTCACCTATTCCCGACAGGGGCAGATCCGAGCAGTACTTC.

The V and J genes are TRBV6-5 and TRBJ2-5; 7 bases map to TRBD1. Per the germline V gene, CDR1 is MNHEY and CDR2 is SVGAGI. This CDR3 comprises 15 residues. V trimming: 5 bases; J trimming: 2 bases; junction bases outside the gene matches: 8. This CDR3 reads CASSTLGGGQETQYF. In DNA, the CDR3 is TGTGCCAGCAGTACGCTAGGGGGCGGGCAAGAGACCCAGTACTTC.

This chain links TRBV28 with TRBJ2-1; TRBD1 might be the D (6 bases). The CDR3 has 17 residues. Germline V lookup: CDR1 MDHEN, CDR2 SYDVKM. Trimming cost V 6 bases and J 3 bases, with 21 bases left between them. CDR3 protein: CASSPYDGGGRYNEQFF. CDR3 coding DNA: TGTGCCAGCAGCCCGTATGATGGGGGCGGGCGCTACAATGAGCAGTTCTTC.

V gene TRBV7-5 combines with J gene TRBJ1-1; TRBD1 is the table's D call and was not checked against the DNA. TRBV7-5 has pseudogene status. The CDR3 is made up of 15 amino acids. CDR3 region: CVRAHGQSMNTEAFF. CDR3 DNA: TGTGTCAGAGCCCACGGACAGTCAATGAACACTGAAGCTTTCTTT.

The gene calls are TRBV7-6 and TRBJ2-1; TRBD2 matches at 8 bases. The CDR3 runs to 17 residues. V was pared by 5 bases and J by 5 bases, with 14 bases of the junction left unmatched. The germline V gene encodes CDR1 SGHVS and CDR2 FNYEAQ. The CDR3 reads CASSVPGGAGRDNEQFF. CDR3 DNA: TGTGCCAGCAGCGTCCCGGGGGGGGCCGGTAGGGACAATGAGCAGTTCTTC.

This chain links TRBV11-1 with TRBJ2-5; 8 bases are shared with TRBD2. Trimming at V came to 1 base and at J to 5 bases, leaving 9 bases not matched to a gene. The CDR3 spans 16 residues. Per germline, CDR1 SGHAT and CDR2 FQDESV (reference sequence). The CDR3 reads CASSLEAGAPLETQYF. CDR3 bases: TGTGCCAGCAGCTTAGAAGCGGGGGCCCCGCTGGAGACCCAGTACTTC.

This rearrangement joins TRBV6-1 to TRBJ2-5; tentatively, D is TRBD1 (5 bases). V was cut by 0 bases and J by 5 bases, with 13 bases left in between. Germline loops: CDR1 MNHNS, CDR2 SASEGT. The CDR3 contains 15 residues. CDR3 bases: TGTGCCAGCAGTGAAGCAGGGGCGATTGGGGAGACCCAGTACTTC. Translating gives CASSEAGAIGETQYF.

The V and J genes are TRBV7-8 and TRBJ2-1, with 7 bases that match TRBD2. Looked up from germline, CDR1 is SGHVS and CDR2 is FQNEAQ. Trimming took 0 bases from V and 2 from J; bases not matched to a gene: 7. The CDR3 length is 17 residues. Here the CDR3 reads CASSLAHGGEAYNEQFF. CDR3 in DNA: TGTGCCAGCAGCTTAGCGCATGGGGGGGAGGCCTACAATGAGCAGTTCTTC.

In this sample, this clone turned up a few times. The CDR3 region is CASSVDYRGLGEAFF. For the CDR3, the DNA is TGTGCCAGCAGCGTAGATTACAGGGGGCTGGGGGAAGCTTTCTTT. The gene calls are TRBV9 and TRBJ1-1; 9 nucleotides agree with TRBD1. Trimming took 0 bases from V and 8 from J; bases not matched to a gene: 8. The CDR3 is made up of 15 amino acids. Per germline, CDR1 SGDLS and CDR2 YYNGEE.

The rearrangement uses TRBV10-3 and TRBJ2-3, with TRBD1 identical over 7 bases. Germline CDR1 is ENHRY and CDR2 is SYGVKD. The CDR3 contains 13 residues. V gave up 10 bases and J gave up 0 bases; unmatched junction bases: 4. CDR3 protein: CATEGASTDTQYF. CDR3 in DNA: TGTGCCACCGAGGGGGCCAGCACAGATACGCAGTATTTT.

The count of this clone is one. The rearrangement joins TRBV18 to TRBJ2-3, with D possibly matching TRBD1 (5 bases). Germline-derived CDR1 and CDR2 are KGHSH and LQKENI. This CDR3 is 15 amino acids long. V was shortened by 3 bases and J by 1 base, with 11 bases between the two germline ends. The CDR3 nucleotides are TGTGCCAGCTCACCGATGGGGCAGGGCACAGATACGCAGTATTTT. This translates into CASSPMGQGTDTQYF.